This T cell receptor beta chain was captured in a study of cytomegalovirus exposure and HLA in healthy donors (dated by TCRdb to the late 2010s). Broadly, across the study: An earlier analysis of fewer than 750 of the donors reported 276 Gb of sequence data and approximately 120 million unique TCR beta sequences obtained from around 180 million T cells. About 320 gigabases of sequencing data and 70 million to 85 million unique TCR sequences were included in an early release covering roughly 600 HLA-typed donors. Among the 398 genotyped donors, approximately 81% belonged to the genetic ancestry cluster associated with self-reported Caucasian donors. The study was designed to test whether signatures of past pathogen exposure could be identified by cataloging public T cell receptors. The study used immunosequencing to profile the T cell repertoires of several hundred subjects and linked those repertoires to cytomegalovirus serostatus. Besides the first cohort of about 730 subjects, a separate validation cohort made up of roughly 120 different subjects was used. To predict cytomegalovirus infection status, the study combined high-throughput TCR immunosequencing, statistical association of individual TCRs with disease status, and machine learning. A later analysis re-examined previously published TCR beta repertoires from 500 to 700 donors and added high-resolution HLA genotyping to investigate patterns of TCR occurrence. Rather than drawing on any new phenotypic data, the later analysis identified candidate immune exposures from TCR beta sequences and the way those sequences occurred across donors. In an earlier analysis of a few hundred of the donors, high-throughput TCR beta sequencing was used to judge whether each TCR beta V gene segment behaved as functional or pseudogenic. Alongside the repertoire data, information on donor age, sex, ethnicity and CMV serostatus was compiled. In a later genetic analysis, genome-wide SNP genotypes for about 55% of the 666 donors were used, and that subset was treated as a discovery cohort. Every discovery cohort repertoire had been produced on one sequencing platform. HLA typing included class I and class II loci at four-digit resolution. The number of typed donors differed by locus: about 620-630 for A, B, C, DRB1 and DQB1; 522 for DQA1; 606 for DPA1; and about 470 for DPB1. Four to six DR-DQ haplotypes were handled as single units for association and clustering, since linkage in the cohort was strong. Across around 400 genotyped donors of the cohort, an average of 235,054 unique TCR beta nucleotide sequences per donor were sequenced, and roughly a sixth of those sequences were non-productive. What the research found in general, with its limitations: In a later analysis, TCR association rates were found to vary across HLA loci, with the most associated TCRs seen for DRB1 alleles and the fewest for HLA-C alleles. Across donors, most TCR sequences were observed very rarely, whereas some public TCRs were present in many individuals. A group of highly shared sequence variants was considered likely to be a technical artifact of the sequencing pipeline. Only TCR beta chains were sequenced in this cohort, and the absence of alpha or paired-chain data limited detectable features. Linkage disequilibrium might explain the correlated functional status among segregating V segments, but an unknown experimental factor could not be excluded. At a false discovery rate of 0.05, a later analysis linked fewer than 20,000 TCR beta sequences to specific HLA alleles. Compared with the 666-donor mean, donors in an Asian-associated ancestry cluster had fewer N-insertions in productive TCRs, according to a later genetic analysis. Roughly uniform sequencing depth across donors was assumed in presence/absence analyses, although this assumption may not hold. When HLA alleles, especially DR and DQ, strongly co-occurred, attributing TCR associations to individual alleles was difficult. A later analysis found that HLA-associated TCR beta chains were more clonally expanded and had lower generation probabilities than equally common non-associated chains. A later genetic analysis associated a missense DCLRE1C variant with V-gene and J-gene trimming of TCR beta chains, and an independent cohort replicated the association. The study listed 150 to 200 TCR beta chains as associated with cytomegalovirus. Because counts were too low, approximately 15 rarely observed V segments, including chromosome 9 orphons, were excluded from the earlier analysis of about 500 of the donors. A later analysis reported that several top co-occurrence clusters appeared linked to parvovirus B19, influenza, CMV and Epstein-Barr virus. Most CMV-associated TCR beta chains appeared to be HLA-restricted in a later analysis, and the HLA associations seemed to be driven largely by CMV exposure. It was suggested by the authors that the approach could potentially be generalized to other disease states and immunological phenotypes. An earlier analysis of approximately 500 of the donors showed that most TCR beta V segments appeared in productive rearrangements either about 87% or about 30% of the time, which broadly matched IMGT annotations. The classifier was reported to diagnose cytomegalovirus status with high specificity and sensitivity in both the original cohort and the validation cohort. Because the 87-base-pair reads could not distinguish some IMGT-functional V segments, including TRBV6-2 and TRBV6-3, those segments were excluded. In vitro tests confirmed that a few of the cytomegalovirus-associated TCR beta chains recognize cytomegalovirus antigens. Because HLA typing was missing for some donors at each locus, association tests included only the typed subset. For the cohort, immune exposure information was limited to CMV serostatus. A further reported finding was that TCR beta sequences accurately predicted the HLA-A and HLA-B alleles for most subjects in the first cohort.

The cohort consisted of 600 to 700 healthy bone marrow donors. At the time of sampling, every cohort member was nominally healthy, though immune exposures that went unrecorded were likely present. The donor was CMV seronegative and was included in the group of about 400 seronegative cohort members. Every donor gave a peripheral blood sample, and the peripheral blood mononuclear cells from that sample were used for TCR beta sequencing. Genomic DNA was extracted from the blood cell samples with the Qiagen DNeasy Blood Extraction Kit. The library came from the immunoSEQ multiplex PCR assay. A mixture of 60 forward primers for TCR Vbeta segments and 13 reverse primers for TCR Jbeta segments was used in the multiplex PCR. The CDR3 region of rearranged TCR beta genes was amplified from genomic DNA by a multiplex PCR assay. On the Illumina HiSeq System, the amplified TCR beta libraries were sequenced as 87-base-pair reads. The study's own analysis went as follows. A later analysis counted some 74 million unique TCR beta chains across the 600 to 850 repertoires, and 10 million to 12 million of these chains were shared by at least two donors. Raw reads were error-corrected and collapsed into unique sequences by a nearest-neighbor algorithm in which closely related sequences were merged to remove PCR and sequencing errors. To assign V, D and J gene segments, CDR3 sequences were aligned to IMGT reference sequences. For a sequence to be retained, at least a six-nucleotide match to both a V gene segment and a J gene segment was required. A rearrangement counted as productive if the CDR3 had no stop codons and remained in frame with V and J, and every other rearrangement counted as non-productive. CDR3 was defined according to IMGT convention as the region running from the second conserved V-encoded cysteine to the conserved J-encoded phenylalanine. The earlier analysis of around 640 of the donors excluded sequences that lacked an unambiguous match to a single V gene segment. In an earlier analysis of about 590 of the donors, a V segment was called functional when productive rearrangements were above 56.7%, and segregating when the standard deviation between donors exceeded 5%. To diagnose cytomegalovirus status from the catalog of TCR beta chain sequences, a statistical classification framework was built. A later analysis assigned V and J genes by comparing TCR nucleotide sequences with IMGT/GENE-DB human TR gene sequences. In a later analysis, CDR3 sequences and most-parsimonious VDJ recombination scenarios were assigned using the TCRdist pipeline. A later analysis defined each TCR beta chain by its CDR3 amino acid sequence plus V-gene family, and excluded reads lacking a unique V-gene family. As a way to deal with suspected cross-contamination and a sequencing artifact, a later analysis dropped 592 nucleotide sequences that were highly shared and had low generation probability. A later analysis calculated a clonal expansion index for each public chain from normalized within-repertoire ranks of inferred template counts. In a later analysis, generation probabilities were computed using a VDJ recombination model fitted to out-of-frame rearrangements, and the results were checked against IGoR. A later analysis scored TCR-TCR, TCR-HLA and TCR-CMV co-occurrence with hypergeometric tests, applying a repertoire-size bias correction to TCR pairs. In a later analysis, false discovery rates were estimated by permuting HLA or CMV assignments 20 times. In a later analysis, co-occurring TCRs were grouped using DBSCAN, and TCRdist sequence similarity was added for clustering within HLA-allele-positive subsets. Repertoires with fewer than 30,000 or more than 120,000 public chains, plus five repertoires with anomalous nucleotide sharing, were excluded from co-occurrence clustering. This is the immuneACCESS table as TCRdb keeps it, with only in-frame sequences that have V and J called. A part of the clones is gone; compared with another copy, unresolved V genes explain less than half, and the rest is unexplained. V, J and clone size reflect that table, while D and trimming were determined from the DNA. The sample includes about 170,000 clones, with around 85% observed a single time. Approximately 2.1% of the sample belongs to the ten largest clones.

As to this clone: The target of this receptor is not known. No base quality information exists; no much larger clone differs at one position.

V sheds 6 bases and J sheds 6 bases, leaving 14 bases between their ends. The CDR3 covers 14 residues, taking in both the cysteine and the phenylalanine. Just CDR3 DNA is preserved here, 42 bases in frame from base 1. The CDR1 and CDR2 encoded by the germline V gene are SNHLY and FYNNEI. The sequenced sample was PBMCs. The chain joins TRBV2 to TRBJ1-4; possibly the D gene is TRBD1, per 6 matching bases. The sequence derives from a male donor in good health and CMV-seronegative. The sequenced DNA is TGTGCCAGCAGGCCGGGACAATTATATGAAAAACTGTTTTTT. Its protein reads: CASRPGQLYEKLFF. With all but the CDR3 taken from the reference TRBV2 and TRBJ1-4 genes, the full variable domain is: EPEVTQTPSHQVTQMGQEVILRCVPISNHLYFYWYRQILGQKVEFLVSFYNNEISEKSEIFDDQFSVERPDGSNFTLKIRSTKLEDSAMYFCASRPGQLYEKLFFGSGTQLSVL.